These 14 T cell receptor beta chains share one sample of origin, sequenced in a study of spatial heterogeneity in lung cancer. Study results and caveats: Expanded intratumoral alpha and beta TCR counts tracked tumor mutation counts.

Their recognized antigens are unknown. The time point is: sample taken at primary tumor resection. TCRdb reanalysed the 5' RACE reads using MiXCR and keeps one entry per CDR3 protein. The table lists around 18,000 distinct CDR3 sequences, roughly 5.8% of them singletons. The input for sequencing was lung tumor tissue, taken at surgery. These receptors originate from a female donor with early-stage non-small cell lung cancer.

This clonotype was counted at least ten times. In a library made to pick up alpha chains, this beta chain is a stray read with a size that means little. V usage is TRBV6-4 and J usage is TRBJ2-3; D unclear. The CDR3 extends over 13 amino acids. Germline CDR1 reads MRHNA; CDR2 reads SNTAGT. The V end lost 0 bases, the J end lost 2 bases, and 3 bases lay between the germline ends. In nucleotides, the CDR3 is TGTGCCAGCAGTGACTCGCCCACAGATACGCAGTATTTT. Residues: CASSDSPTDTQYF.

This clonotype was counted ten times or more. This beta chain is off target for a library built for alpha chains, so its abundance means little. The rearrangement uses TRBV5-1 and TRBJ2-5; tentatively, D is TRBD2 (6 bases). CDR1 and CDR2 from the germline V gene are SGHRS and YFSETQ. V was shortened by 4 bases and J by 5 bases, with 18 bases between the two germline ends. This CDR3 is built from 15 residues. The CDR3 DNA is TGCGCCAGCAGCCCCCGGGACTCGGGCCAGGAGACCCAGTACTTC. Amino acids: CASSPRDSGQETQYF.

Concerning this clonotype: Possible read error: a much larger clone is one base away. This beta chain was picked up by a library intended for alpha chains and is off target, so its count carries little meaning. DNA of the CDR3: TGTGCCAGCAGCTTCTCAGAGAACATTGAAGCTTTCTTT. Translated: CASSFSENIEAFF. The chain joins TRBV7-9 to TRBJ1-1; unclear D gene. From germline, CDR1 is SEHNR and CDR2 FQNEAQ (reference sequence). The CDR3 extends over 13 amino acids.

In this sample, this clonotype turned up many times. This beta chain represents an off-target read in a library built for alpha chains; its size is of limited meaning. The V gene is TRBV7-2, the J gene TRBJ2-1; D is uncertain. The V gene's germline CDR1 is SGHTA and CDR2 FQGNSA. The CDR3 loop spans 13 amino acids. The V end lost 5 bases, the J end lost 3 bases, and 8 bases lay between the germline ends. CDR3 sequence reads: CASSRSHYNEQFF. CDR3 sequence (DNA): TGTGCCAGCAGCCGTTCTCACTACAATGAGCAGTTCTTC.

This clonotype was counted ten times or more. Since it is a stray read in a library aimed at alpha chains, this beta chain has a size that is not meaningful. The chain employs TRBV27 and TRBJ2-3; 8 bases align to TRBD2. Germline CDR1 MNHEY, CDR2 SMNVEV (reference sequence). The V segment lost 10 bases and the J segment 6 bases; nucleotides outside the gene matches: 9. This CDR3 comprises 13 residues. CDR3 in amino acids: CATSAGVVDTQYF. For the CDR3, the DNA is TGTGCCACCTCAGCGGGAGTGGTGGATACGCAGTATTTT.

This clonotype was counted between two and nine times. The library was prepared for alpha chains; this beta chain is a stray read, so its frequency means little. The V gene is TRBV18, the J gene TRBJ1-6; D ambiguous. V was pared by 3 bases and J by 2 bases, with 5 bases between. This CDR3 comprises 14 residues. Germline V gene sequence: CDR1 KGHSH, CDR2 LQKENI. The CDR3 DNA reads TGTGCCAGCTCACCCGGGACCTATAATTCACCCCTCCACTTT. Its translation: CASSPGTYNSPLHF.

Concerning this clonotype: This beta chain is a stray read from a library made for alpha chains; its abundance is not meaningful. The chain is built from TRBV5-1 and TRBJ2-7; no clear D gene. Trimming stripped 0 bases from V and 0 bases from J, with 10 bases between. The CDR3 runs to 15 residues. CDR1 and CDR2 (germline): SGHRS, YFSETQ. CDR3 in amino acids: CASSLDTAYSYEQYF. CDR3 nucleotides: TGCGCCAGCAGCTTGGATACGGCCTACTCCTACGAGCAGTACTTC.

With regard to this clonotype: This beta chain represents an off-target read in a library built for alpha chains; its size is of limited meaning. The chain joins TRBV12-3 or TRBV12-4 to TRBJ1-5, with D unresolved. The CDR3 length is 15 residues. V lost 0 bases and J lost 0, with 6 bases in between. CDR3 sequence: CASSLARGSNQPQHF. In nucleotides, the CDR3 is TGTGCCAGCAGTTTAGCGCGAGGTAGCAATCAGCCCCAGCATTTT.

The sample holds many counts of this clonotype. This beta chain was picked up by a library intended for alpha chains and is off target, so its count carries little meaning. V usage is TRBV12-3 or TRBV12-4 and J usage is TRBJ2-1, with a weak D call TRBD2 (6 bases). CDR3 length: 15 amino acids. V lost 6 bases and J lost 1, with 13 bases in between. CDR3 protein: CASSRLAPSYNEQFF. DNA of the CDR3: TGTGCCAGCAGCCGGCTAGCGCCATCCTACAATGAGCAGTTCTTC.

This clonotype has ten or more counts. For a library built for alpha chains, this beta chain is a stray read; little rests on its size. The chain couples TRBV28 to TRBJ1-2; D remains unclear. Germline CDR1 MDHEN, CDR2 SYDVKM. CDR3 size: 17 residues. The V end was cut by 5 bases, the J end by 0 bases, with 19 bases between. The CDR3 DNA reads TGTGCCAGCAGTCCCTTATGGCCGGCTGTCCCTAACTATGGCTACACCTTC. Its translation is CASSPLWPAVPNYGYTF.

As concerns this clonotype: As an off-target read in a library built for alpha chains, this beta chain has a frequency of little significance. The chain links TRBV5-1 to TRBJ1-2; D ambiguous. The CDR3 has 16 amino acids. The germline gives CDR1 SGHRS, CDR2 YFSETQ. Trimming left V 2 bases short and J 3 bases short, with 17 bases between. The CDR3, as DNA: TGCGCCAGCAGCTTCGGGGAAGCAGGACGCGACTATGGCTACACCTTC. Encoded protein: CASSFGEAGRDYGYTF.

This clonotype appeared many times. In a library made to pick up alpha chains, this beta chain is a stray read with a size that means little. The chain employs TRBV28 and TRBJ2-3; 10 positions agree with TRBD2. The CDR3 covers 19 residues. Germline trimming cut 2 bases from V and 2 bases from J; bases unmatched to any gene: 13. CDR1 and CDR2 (germline): MDHEN, SYDVKM. The CDR3 DNA is TGTGCCAGCAGTTTAGGTCTAGCGGGAGCGGGTGGGTACACAGATACGCAGTATTTT. It encodes CASSLGLAGAGGYTDTQYF.

In this sample, this clonotype turned up many times. Since the library was made to target alpha chains, this beta chain is a stray read and its abundance is not meaningful. The chain links TRBV6-1 to TRBJ2-5, with D tentatively TRBD1 or TRBD2 (5 bases each). V was cut by 3 bases and J by 2 bases, with 10 bases left in between. The CDR3 covers 14 residues. Germline V CDR1 and CDR2: MNHNS, SASEGT. The CDR3 here is CASSEGPAQETQYF. The CDR3 bases are TGTGCCAGCAGTGAGGGACCGGCGCAAGAGACCCAGTACTTC.

With respect to this clonotype: Within a library made for alpha chains, this beta chain is off target, and its count is uninformative. The chain joins TRBV5-5 to TRBJ2-2; 9 bases agree with TRBD1. The CDR3 covers 13 residues. The V gene's germline CDR1 is SGHKS and CDR2 YYEKEE (reference sequence). V lost 5 bases, J lost 9 bases, and 5 bases stayed unmatched. CDR3 DNA: TGTGCCAGCAGTAGAACAGGGGGCTGGGAGCTGTTTTTT. Translating gives CASSRTGGWELFF.